The T cell receptor (beta chain) under discussion was sequenced for a study of CXCR4 blockade with PD-1 therapy in pancreatic cancer. Notes on the study in general: Tumors were clonally expanded, mean around 0.14 versus 0.05 in healthy blood. More frequent amino acid clones had more nucleotide rearrangements, suggesting convergent selection. Sequencing covered TCRbeta chains only, not alpha chains.

Sequenced by immunoSEQ multiplex PCR; TCRdb stores in-frame clones only, minus some. The repertoire holds about 8,100 clones, with about 59% as singletons. In its sample, this clone was seen a few times. What it binds is not known. Trimming cost V 0 bases and J 2 bases, with 10 bases left between them. Germline V gives CDR1 SGHRS, CDR2 YFSETQ. The CDR3 contains 15 residues. Patients who provided the archived tumor blocks had not received neoadjuvant therapy before surgery. The clonotype originates from a human donor with pancreatic ductal adenocarcinoma. V and J are TRBV5-1 and TRBJ2-3; D is unclear. Material: tumor tissue. Here the CDR3 DNA reads TGCGCCAGCAGCTTGGGGGTTCCGGCCACAGATACGCAGTATTTT. Translation gives CASSLGVPATDTQYF.